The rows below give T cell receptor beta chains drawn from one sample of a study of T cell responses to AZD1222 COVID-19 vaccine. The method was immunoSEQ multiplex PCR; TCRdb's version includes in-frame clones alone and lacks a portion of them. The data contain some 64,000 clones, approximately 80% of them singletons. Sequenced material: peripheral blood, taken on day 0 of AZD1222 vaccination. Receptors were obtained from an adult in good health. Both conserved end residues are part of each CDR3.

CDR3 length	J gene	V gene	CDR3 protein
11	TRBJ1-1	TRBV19	CASMEGLEAFF
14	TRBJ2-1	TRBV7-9	CASSLLGDHNEQFF
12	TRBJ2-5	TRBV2	CASKGLAMPQYF
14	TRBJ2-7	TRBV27	CASSFSGSSYEQYF
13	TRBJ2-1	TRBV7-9	CASSTGQYNEQFF
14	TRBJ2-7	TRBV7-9	CASSSARLSYEQYF
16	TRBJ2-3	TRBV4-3	CASSQDEAPSTDTQYF
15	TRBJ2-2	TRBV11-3	CASSLAGQGPGELFF
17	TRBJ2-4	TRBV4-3	CASSQYSRGRSKNIQYF
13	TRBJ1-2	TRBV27	CASRAQGADGYTF
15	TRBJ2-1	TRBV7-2	CASSLGGTAGDEQFF
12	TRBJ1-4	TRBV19	CASSRLNEKLFF